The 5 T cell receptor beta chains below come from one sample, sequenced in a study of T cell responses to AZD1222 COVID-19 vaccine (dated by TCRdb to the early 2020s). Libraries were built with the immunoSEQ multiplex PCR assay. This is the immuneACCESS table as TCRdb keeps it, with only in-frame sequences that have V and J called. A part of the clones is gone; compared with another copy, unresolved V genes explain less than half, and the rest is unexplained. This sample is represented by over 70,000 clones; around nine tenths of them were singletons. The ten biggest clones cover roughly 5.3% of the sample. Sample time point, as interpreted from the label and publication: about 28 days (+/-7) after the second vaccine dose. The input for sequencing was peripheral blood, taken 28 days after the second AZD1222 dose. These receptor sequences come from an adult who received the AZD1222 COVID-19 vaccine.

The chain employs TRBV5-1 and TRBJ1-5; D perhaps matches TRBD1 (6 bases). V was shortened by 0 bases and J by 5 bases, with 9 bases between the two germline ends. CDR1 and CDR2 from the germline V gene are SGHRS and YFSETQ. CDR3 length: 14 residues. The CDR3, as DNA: TGCGCCAGCAGCTTGGGGGGGGCGCATCAGCCCCAGCATTTT. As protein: CASSLGGAHQPQHF.

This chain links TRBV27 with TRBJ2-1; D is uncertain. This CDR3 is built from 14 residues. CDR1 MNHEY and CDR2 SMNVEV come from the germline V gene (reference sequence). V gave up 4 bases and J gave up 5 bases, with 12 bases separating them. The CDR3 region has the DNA TGTGCCAGCAGTTCCAGCTGGCCTCACAATGAGCAGTTCTTC. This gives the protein CASSSSWPHNEQFF.

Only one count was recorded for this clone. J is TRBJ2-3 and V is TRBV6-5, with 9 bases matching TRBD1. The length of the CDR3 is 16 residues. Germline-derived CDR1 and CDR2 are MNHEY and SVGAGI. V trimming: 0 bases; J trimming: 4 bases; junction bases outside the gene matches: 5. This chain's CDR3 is CASSYSWDRVADTQYF. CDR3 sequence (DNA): TGTGCCAGCAGTTACTCGTGGGACAGGGTTGCAGATACGCAGTATTTT.

CDR3 sequence reads: CSVEVGQGNEQYV. In DNA, the CDR3 is TGCAGCGTTGAAGTGGGGCAGGGTAACGAGCAGTACGTC. This chain joins TRBV29-1 and TRBJ2-7, with a tentative D call TRBD1 (5 bases). The V end lost 1 base, the J end lost 5 bases, and 12 bases lay between the germline ends. CDR1 and CDR2 from the germline V gene are SQVTM and ANQGSEA. The CDR3 length is 13 residues.

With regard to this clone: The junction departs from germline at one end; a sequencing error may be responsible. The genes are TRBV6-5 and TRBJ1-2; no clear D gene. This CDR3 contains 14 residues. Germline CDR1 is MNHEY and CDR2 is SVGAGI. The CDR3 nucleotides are TGTGCCAGCAGTTACTCGATAGGTAGTGGCGCTCGGGCCTTC. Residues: CASSYSIGSGARAF.